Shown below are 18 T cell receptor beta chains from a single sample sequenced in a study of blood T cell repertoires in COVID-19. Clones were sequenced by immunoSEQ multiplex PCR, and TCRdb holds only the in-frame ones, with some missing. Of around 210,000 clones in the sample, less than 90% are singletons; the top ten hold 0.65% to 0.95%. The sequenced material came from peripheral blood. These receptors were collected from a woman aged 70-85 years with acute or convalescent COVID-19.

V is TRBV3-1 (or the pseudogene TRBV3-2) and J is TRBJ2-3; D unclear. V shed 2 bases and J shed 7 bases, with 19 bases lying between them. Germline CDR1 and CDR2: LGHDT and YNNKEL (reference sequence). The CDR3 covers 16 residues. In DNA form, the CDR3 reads TGTGCCAGCAGCCAACTCGACCAGCGCGGATTGCATACGCAGTATTTT. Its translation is CASSQLDQRGLHTQYF.

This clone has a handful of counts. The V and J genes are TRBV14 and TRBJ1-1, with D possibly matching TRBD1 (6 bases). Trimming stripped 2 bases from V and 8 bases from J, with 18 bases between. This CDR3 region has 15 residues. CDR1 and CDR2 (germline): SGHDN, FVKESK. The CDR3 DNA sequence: TGTGCCAGCAGCCAACATCTAGGGACAAAGGGAGAAGCTTTCTTT. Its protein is CASSQHLGTKGEAFF.

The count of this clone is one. The CDR3 sequence: CASASPLDGYNEQFF. DNA for the CDR3: TGTGCCAGCGCTTCACCACTAGACGGATACAATGAGCAGTTCTTC. The chain joins TRBV3-1 (or the pseudogene TRBV3-2) to TRBJ2-1; possibly TRBD2 for D (5 bases). V was clipped by 8 bases and J by 4 bases, with 18 bases between them. CDR3 length equals 15 residues. The germline V gene encodes CDR1 LGHDT and CDR2 YNNKEL (reference sequence).

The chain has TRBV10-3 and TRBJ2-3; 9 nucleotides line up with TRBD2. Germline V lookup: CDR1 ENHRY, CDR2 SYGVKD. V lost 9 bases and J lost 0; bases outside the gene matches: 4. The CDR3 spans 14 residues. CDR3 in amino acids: CAIRAGGSTDTQYF. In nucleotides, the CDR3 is TGTGCCATAAGAGCGGGAGGAAGCACAGATACGCAGTATTTT.

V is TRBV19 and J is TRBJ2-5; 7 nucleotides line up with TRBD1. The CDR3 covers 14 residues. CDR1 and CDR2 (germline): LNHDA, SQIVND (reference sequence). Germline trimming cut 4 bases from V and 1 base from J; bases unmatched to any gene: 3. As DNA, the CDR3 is TGTGCCAGTAGTACCGGGACAGTCCAAGAGACCCAGTACTTC. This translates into CASSTGTVQETQYF.

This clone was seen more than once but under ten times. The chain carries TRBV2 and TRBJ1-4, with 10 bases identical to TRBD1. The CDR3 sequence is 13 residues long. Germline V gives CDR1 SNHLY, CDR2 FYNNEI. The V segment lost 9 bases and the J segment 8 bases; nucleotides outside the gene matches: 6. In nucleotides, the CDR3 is TGTGCCAGGAGAGGGACAGGGGCCGAAAAACTGTTTTTT. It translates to CARRGTGAEKLFF. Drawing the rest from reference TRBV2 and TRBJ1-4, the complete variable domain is EPEVTQTPSHQVTQMGQEVILRCVPISNHLYFYWYRQILGQKVEFLVSFYNNEISEKSEIFDDQFSVERPDGSNFTLKIRSTKLEDSAMYFCARRGTGAEKLFFGSGTQLSVL.

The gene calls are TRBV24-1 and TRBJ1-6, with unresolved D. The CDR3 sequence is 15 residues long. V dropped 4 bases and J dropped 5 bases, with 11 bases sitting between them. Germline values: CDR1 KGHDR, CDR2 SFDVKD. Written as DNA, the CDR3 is TGTGCCACCAGTGAGCCTAGCATTCATAATTCACCCCTCCACTTT. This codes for CATSEPSIHNSPLHF.

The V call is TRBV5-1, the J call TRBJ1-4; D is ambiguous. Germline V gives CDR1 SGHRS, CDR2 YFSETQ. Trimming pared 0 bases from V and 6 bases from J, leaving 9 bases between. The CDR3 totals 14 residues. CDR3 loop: CASSLVSPDEKLFF. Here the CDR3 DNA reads TGCGCCAGCAGCTTGGTGTCCCCAGATGAAAAACTGTTTTTT.

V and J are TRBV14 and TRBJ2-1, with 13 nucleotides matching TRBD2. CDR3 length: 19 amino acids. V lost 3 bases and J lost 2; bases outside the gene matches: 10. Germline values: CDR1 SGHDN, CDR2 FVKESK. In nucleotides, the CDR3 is TGTGCCAGCAGCCAGAGGAGACCCGGGACTAGCGGGACCTACAATGAGCAGTTCTTC. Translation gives CASSQRRPGTSGTYNEQFF.

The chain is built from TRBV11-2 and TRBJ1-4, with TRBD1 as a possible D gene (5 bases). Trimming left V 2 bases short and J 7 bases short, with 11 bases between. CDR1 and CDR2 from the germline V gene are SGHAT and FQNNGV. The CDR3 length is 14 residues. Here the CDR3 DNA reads TGTGCCAGCAGCTTACCAGGGATAACTGAAAAACTGTTTTTT. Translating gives CASSLPGITEKLFF.

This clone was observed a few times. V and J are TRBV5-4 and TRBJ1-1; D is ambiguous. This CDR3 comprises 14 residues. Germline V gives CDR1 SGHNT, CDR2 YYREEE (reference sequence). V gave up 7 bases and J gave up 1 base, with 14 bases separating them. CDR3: CASSSFEGNTEAFF. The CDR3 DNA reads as TGTGCCAGCTCATCCTTTGAGGGGAACACTGAAGCTTTCTTT.

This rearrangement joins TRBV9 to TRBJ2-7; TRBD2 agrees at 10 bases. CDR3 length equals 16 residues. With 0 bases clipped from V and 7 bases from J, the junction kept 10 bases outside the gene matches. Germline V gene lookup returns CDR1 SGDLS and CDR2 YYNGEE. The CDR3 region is CASSVAQLAGKSEQYF. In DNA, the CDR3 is TGTGCCAGCAGCGTAGCCCAACTAGCGGGGAAAAGTGAGCAGTACTTC. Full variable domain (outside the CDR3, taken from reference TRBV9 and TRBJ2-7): DSGVTQTPKHLITATGQRVTLRCSPRSGDLSVYWYQQSLDQGLQFLIQYYNGEERAKGNILERFSAQQFPDLHSELNLSSLELGDSALYFCASSVAQLAGKSEQYFGPGTRLTVT.

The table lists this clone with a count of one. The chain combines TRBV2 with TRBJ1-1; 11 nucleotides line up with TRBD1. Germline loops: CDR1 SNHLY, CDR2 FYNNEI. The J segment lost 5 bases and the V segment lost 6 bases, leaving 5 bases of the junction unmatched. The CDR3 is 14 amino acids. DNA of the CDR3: TGTGCCAGCAGCGTTGGGACAGGGGGGACTGAAGCTTTCTTT. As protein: CASSVGTGGTEAFF.

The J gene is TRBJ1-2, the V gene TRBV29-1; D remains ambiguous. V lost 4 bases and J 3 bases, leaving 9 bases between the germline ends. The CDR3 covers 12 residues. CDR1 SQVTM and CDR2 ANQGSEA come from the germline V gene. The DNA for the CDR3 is TGCAGCGTTGCTTTCGAGGACTATGGCTACACCTTC. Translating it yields CSVAFEDYGYTF.

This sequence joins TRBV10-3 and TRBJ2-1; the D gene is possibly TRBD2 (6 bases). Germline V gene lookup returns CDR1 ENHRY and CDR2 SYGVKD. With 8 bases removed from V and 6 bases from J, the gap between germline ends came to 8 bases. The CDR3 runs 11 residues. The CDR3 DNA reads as TGTGCCATCTCGGGAGTCAATGAGCAGTTCTTC. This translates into CAISGVNEQFF.

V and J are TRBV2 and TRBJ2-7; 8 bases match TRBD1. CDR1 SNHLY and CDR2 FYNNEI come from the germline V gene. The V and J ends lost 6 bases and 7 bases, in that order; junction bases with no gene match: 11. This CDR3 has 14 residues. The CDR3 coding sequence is TGTGCCAGCAGGCCCCCCGGACAGGGACAAGAGCAGTACTTC. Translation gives CASRPPGQGQEQYF.

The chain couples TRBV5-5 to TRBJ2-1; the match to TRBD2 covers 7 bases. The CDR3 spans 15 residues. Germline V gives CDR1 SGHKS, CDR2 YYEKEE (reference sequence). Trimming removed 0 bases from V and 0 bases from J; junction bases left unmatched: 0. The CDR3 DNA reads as TGTGCCAGCAGCTTGGGCGGGAGCTCCTACAATGAGCAGTTCTTC. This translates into CASSLGGSSYNEQFF.

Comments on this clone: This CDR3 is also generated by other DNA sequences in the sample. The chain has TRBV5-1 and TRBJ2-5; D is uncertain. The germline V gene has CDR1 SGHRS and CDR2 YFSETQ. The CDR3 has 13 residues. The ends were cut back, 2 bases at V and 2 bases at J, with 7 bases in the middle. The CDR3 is CASSLTSQETQYF. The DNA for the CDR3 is TGCGCCAGCAGCTTAACAAGTCAAGAGACCCAGTACTTC.